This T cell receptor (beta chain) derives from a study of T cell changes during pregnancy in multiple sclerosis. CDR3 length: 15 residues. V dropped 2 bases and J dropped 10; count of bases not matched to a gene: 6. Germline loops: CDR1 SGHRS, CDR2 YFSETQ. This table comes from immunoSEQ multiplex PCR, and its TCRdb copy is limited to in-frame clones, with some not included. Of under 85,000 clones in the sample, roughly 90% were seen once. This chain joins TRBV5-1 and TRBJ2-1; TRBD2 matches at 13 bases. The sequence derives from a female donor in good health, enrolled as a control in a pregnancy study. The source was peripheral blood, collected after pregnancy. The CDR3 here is CASSFGLAGVYEQFF. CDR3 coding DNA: TGCGCCAGCAGCTTTGGACTAGCGGGAGTCTACGAGCAGTTCTTC. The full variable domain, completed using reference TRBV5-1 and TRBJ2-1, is KAGVTQTPRYLIKTRGQQVTLSCSPISGHRSVSWYQQTPGQGLQFLFEYFSETQRNKGNFPGRFSGRQFSNSRSEMNVSTLELGDSALYLCASSFGLAGVYEQFFGPGTRLTVL.